One sample yielded the 15 T cell receptor beta chains listed below, sequenced in a study of cytomegalovirus exposure and HLA in healthy donors. The study ran its PCR with 60 Vbeta and 13 Jbeta primers. Measured with immunoSEQ multiplex PCR; TCRdb has only the in-frame clones, and not every one. The sample consists of some 180,000 clones, around 82% of them appearing once. Input material: PBMCs. The receptors originated from a woman aged 25 to 39 in good health and CMV-seropositive.

In this sample, this clone turned up a few times. V is TRBV5-1 and J is TRBJ2-5; D not certain. This CDR3 is built from 15 residues. Trimming stripped 0 bases from V and 5 bases from J, with 14 bases between. The germline gives CDR1 SGHRS, CDR2 YFSETQ. This CDR3 is CASSLAVQAWETQYF. DNA for the CDR3: TGCGCCAGCAGCTTGGCCGTGCAAGCCTGGGAGACCCAGTACTTC.

The chain is built from TRBV7-2 and TRBJ2-3; 9 nucleotides agree with TRBD2. Germline loops: CDR1 SGHTA, CDR2 FQGNSA. The CDR3 extends over 18 amino acids. The J segment lost 5 bases and the V segment lost 5 bases, leaving 17 bases of the junction unmatched. CDR3 loop: CASSLHPQGLAGIDTQYF. Here the CDR3 DNA reads TGTGCCAGCAGCCTACACCCCCAGGGGCTAGCGGGAATAGATACGCAGTATTTT.

The table lists this clone with a count of one. V is TRBV5-1 and J is TRBJ1-1; TRBD1 is a possible D gene (6 bases). The CDR3 extends over 16 amino acids. Germline V gene data show CDR1 as SGHRS and CDR2 as YFSETQ. Trimming left V 0 bases short and J 0 bases short, with 12 bases between. The CDR3 coding sequence is TGCGCCAGCAGCTTGGGGGACACCGTCATGAACACTGAAGCTTTCTTT. Translation gives CASSLGDTVMNTEAFF. The full variable domain, completed using reference TRBV5-1 and TRBJ1-1, is KAGVTQTPRYLIKTRGQQVTLSCSPISGHRSVSWYQQTPGQGLQFLFEYFSETQRNKGNFPGRFSGRQFSNSRSEMNVSTLELGDSALYLCASSLGDTVMNTEAFFGQGTRLTVV.

The chain employs TRBV5-6 and TRBJ1-5; TRBD1 aligns across 10 bases. Germline lookup yields CDR1 SGHDT and CDR2 YYEEEE. Losses at the gene ends were 3 bases for V and 2 bases for J; bases not matched to a gene: 2. The CDR3 has 15 amino acids. The CDR3 loop reads CASSSGTGGNQPQHF. In DNA, the CDR3 is TGTGCCAGCAGCTCCGGGACAGGGGGCAATCAGCCCCAGCATTTT.

J is TRBJ2-1 and V is TRBV7-6; possibly TRBD1 for D (6 bases). The CDR3 extends over 15 amino acids. The V end was cut by 9 bases, the J end by 0 bases, with 15 bases between. Germline CDR1 is SGHVS and CDR2 is FNYEAQ. CDR3 loop: CASGRRQASYNEQFF. The CDR3 nucleotides read TGTGCCAGTGGGAGACGACAGGCCTCCTACAATGAGCAGTTCTTC.

The rearrangement links TRBV5-1 to TRBJ2-7; the D gene is possibly TRBD2 (5 bases). V was pared by 1 base and J by 6 bases, with 14 bases between. Germline CDR1 SGHRS, CDR2 YFSETQ. This CDR3 contains 14 residues. As DNA, the CDR3 is TGCGCCAGCAGCTTGTTCCGGGGTATGATCGAGCAGTACTTC. Protein: CASSLFRGMIEQYF.

J is TRBJ2-2 and V is TRBV12-5, with TRBD1 identical over 7 bases. Germline V gene sequence: CDR1 LGHNT, CDR2 FRNRAP. V lost 2 bases to trimming and J lost 5 bases; unmatched junction nucleotides: 11. CDR3 size: 17 residues. Here the CDR3 reads CASGLTRQGIVTGELFF. As DNA, the CDR3 is TGTGCTAGTGGTTTGACCCGACAGGGAATAGTTACCGGGGAGCTGTTTTTT.

The genes are TRBV7-2 and TRBJ2-1, with D tentatively TRBD2 (7 bases). V was pared by 3 bases and J by 4 bases, with 10 bases between. The germline V gene has CDR1 SGHTA and CDR2 FQGNSA. The CDR3 is 14 amino acids. The CDR3 DNA reads TGTGCCAGCAGCTTGGCGGGGGCTTACAATGAGCAGTTCTTC. Translating it yields CASSLAGAYNEQFF.

The rearrangement joins TRBV6-5 to TRBJ2-7, with 11 positions matching TRBD2. The CDR3 is made up of 15 amino acids. Trimming took 3 bases from V and 3 from J; bases not matched to a gene: 4. The V gene's germline CDR1 is MNHEY and CDR2 SVGAGI. CDR3 region: CASSYSGTSGYEQYF. The CDR3 nucleotides are TGTGCCAGCAGTTATTCCGGGACTAGCGGCTACGAGCAGTACTTC.

This chain uses TRBV4-2 with TRBJ2-7, with unresolved D. Trimming cost V 0 bases and J 0 bases, with 3 bases left between them. This CDR3 region has 13 residues. The germline CDR1 and CDR2 sequences are LGHNA and YNFKEQ. The CDR3 reads CASSQDISYEQYF. The CDR3 bases are TGTGCCAGCAGCCAAGATATCTCCTACGAGCAGTACTTC.

The genes are TRBV5-8 and TRBJ2-7; 12 nucleotides match TRBD1. V was clipped by 4 bases and J by 7 bases; unmatched bases: 9. Germline V lookup: CDR1 SGHTS, CDR2 YDEGEE. The CDR3 length is 15 residues. CDR3 in amino acids: CASSRDRGRVREQYF. The CDR3 bases are TGTGCCAGCAGCCGGGACAGGGGGCGCGTGAGGGAGCAGTACTTC. The variable domain in full, with the rest retrieved from reference TRBV5-8 and TRBJ2-7, is EAGVTQSPTHLIKTRGQQATLRCSPISGHTSVYWYQQALGLGLQFLLWYDEGEERNRGNFPPRFSGRQFPNYSSELNVNALELEDSALYLCASSRDRGRVREQYFGPGTRLTVT.

J is TRBJ1-2 and V is TRBV5-4, with D perhaps matching TRBD1 (6 bases). Germline V gene sequence: CDR1 SGHNT, CDR2 YYREEE (reference sequence). Trimming left V 4 bases short and J 6 bases short, with 10 bases between. CDR3 size: 12 residues. The CDR3 DNA reads TGTGCCAGCAGCCCAGACAGGCATGGCTACACCTTC. It yields the protein CASSPDRHGYTF.

The chain carries TRBV6-4 and TRBJ2-1; 9 bases are shared with TRBD2. This CDR3 has 15 residues. With V trimmed by 0 bases and J by 6 bases, 3 bases remained unmatched. Germline V lookup: CDR1 MRHNA, CDR2 SNTAGT. This CDR3 reads CASSDSGTSLNEQFF. The CDR3 DNA reads as TGTGCCAGCAGTGACTCGGGGACTAGCCTCAATGAGCAGTTCTTC.

This clone occurred a few times. The J gene is TRBJ1-4, the V gene TRBV7-2; 8 bases are shared with TRBD1. Germline CDR1 SGHTA, CDR2 FQGNSA. The CDR3 length is 15 residues. The V gene end was trimmed by 5 bases and the J gene end by 8 bases; junction bases not matched to a gene: 10. The CDR3 bases are TGTGCCAGCAGCCACGGACAGGGTATAAAGGAAAAACTGTTTTTT. This translates into CASSHGQGIKEKLFF.

This rearrangement joins TRBV25-1 to TRBJ2-3; 10 nucleotides align to TRBD1. The CDR3 has 16 residues. V was pared by 2 bases and J by 3 bases, with 5 bases of the junction left unmatched. Germline CDR1 is MGHDK and CDR2 is SYGVNS. The CDR3 region has the DNA TGTGCCAGCAGTGAAGACAGGGGGCCAGGGACAGATACGCAGTATTTT. Translating it yields CASSEDRGPGTDTQYF.